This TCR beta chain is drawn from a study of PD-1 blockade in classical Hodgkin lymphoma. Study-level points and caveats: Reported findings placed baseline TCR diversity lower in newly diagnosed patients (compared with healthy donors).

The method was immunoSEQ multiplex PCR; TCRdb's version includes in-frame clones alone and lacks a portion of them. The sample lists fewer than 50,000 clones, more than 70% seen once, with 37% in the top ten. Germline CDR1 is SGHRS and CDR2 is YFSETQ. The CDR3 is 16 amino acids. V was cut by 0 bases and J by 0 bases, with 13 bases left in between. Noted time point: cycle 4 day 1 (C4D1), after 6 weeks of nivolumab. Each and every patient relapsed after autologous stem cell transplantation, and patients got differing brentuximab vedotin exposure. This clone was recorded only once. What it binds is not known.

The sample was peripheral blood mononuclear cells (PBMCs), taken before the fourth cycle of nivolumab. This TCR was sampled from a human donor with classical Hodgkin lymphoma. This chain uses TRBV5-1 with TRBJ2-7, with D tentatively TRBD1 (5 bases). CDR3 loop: CASSLDPGGASYEQYF. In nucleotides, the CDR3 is TGCGCCAGCAGCTTGGATCCAGGTGGGGCCTCCTACGAGCAGTACTTC.